These 32 T cell receptor beta chains originate from one sample sequenced in a study of vaccination effects on CD4 cells after COVID-19 (dated by TCRdb to about 2022). In the ViraFEST assay, PBMC were stimulated with viral peptide pools, and antigen-specific CD4+ T cell clonotypes were then identified by expansion using TCR sequencing. After around ten days of culture, CD4+ T cells were isolated with the EasySep CD4+ T cell isolation kit. Healthy vaccine recipients had no prior SARS-CoV-2 infection, confirmed by negative nucleocapsid antibodies before and after vaccination. Their specific antigens are unknown. Library method: the immunoSEQ multiplex PCR assay. The source is immuneACCESS, and TCRdb retained only in-frame sequences with V and J called. Part of the clones is not carried over; for the studies checked, unresolved V genes explain less than half of this, and the remainder is unexplained. The sample has about 20,000 clones on record, about 68% of them singletons. The top ten hold just under 20% of the sample.

Sequenced material: CD4+ T cells from PBMCs cultured with HCoV-NL63 spike peptides, taken before COVID-19 vaccination. The meaning of the sample's cell subset or site label: HCoV-NL63 spike overlapping peptide pool stimulation. Source of these receptors: a human donor who received a COVID-19 vaccine.

The chain links TRBV3-1 (or the pseudogene TRBV3-2) to TRBJ1-3; TRBD1 is a possible D gene (5 bases). The V end was cut by 3 bases, the J end by 0 bases, with 12 bases between. The CDR3 runs 16 residues. CDR1 is LGHDT and CDR2 is YNNKEL in the germline V gene (reference sequence). CDR3 sequence: CASSHAGTHSGNTIYF. The CDR3 coding sequence is TGTGCCAGCAGCCATGCCGGGACGCACTCTGGAAACACCATATATTTT.

This clone was observed a handful of times. This sequence joins TRBV30 and TRBJ2-7; D unresolved. Germline V gene data show CDR1 as GTSNPN and CDR2 as SVGIG (reference sequence). The CDR3 totals 12 residues. Trimming stripped 0 bases from V and 6 bases from J, with 9 bases between. CDR3 loop: CAWSVRSPEQYF. The CDR3 nucleotides are TGTGCCTGGAGTGTACGTTCTCCCGAGCAGTACTTC.

V and J are TRBV6-6 and TRBJ2-7, with 7 bases that match TRBD1. The germline gives CDR1 MNHNY, CDR2 SVGAGI (reference sequence). The CDR3 runs to 14 residues. V lost 6 bases and J lost 0; bases outside the gene matches: 5. The DNA for the CDR3 is TGTGCCAGCAGGATGTGGGACAGCTCCTACGAGCAGTACTTC. This encodes CASRMWDSSYEQYF.

The chain combines TRBV7-2 with TRBJ2-2, with TRBD1 identical over 7 bases. The CDR3 is 17 residues long. Germline CDR1 reads SGHTA; CDR2 reads FQGNSA. Trimming cost V 3 bases and J 1 base; bases outside gene matches: 8. The CDR3 reads CASSFLMTGLNTGELFF. In DNA form, the CDR3 reads TGTGCCAGCAGCTTCCTCATGACAGGGCTGAACACCGGGGAGCTGTTTTTT.

The rearrangement uses TRBV7-2 and TRBJ2-3; TRBD2 matches 8 bases. The CDR3 is 15 amino acids. Per the germline V gene, CDR1 is SGHTA and CDR2 is FQGNSA. V lost 5 bases, J lost 1 base, and 5 bases stayed unmatched. The CDR3 DNA follows: TGTGCCAGCAGCCTTCCGACTAGCGGCACAGATACGCAGTATTTT. Amino acid sequence: CASSLPTSGTDTQYF.

The DNA of the CDR3 is TGTGCCAGCAGCTTGATCAATGAGCAGTTCTTC. Amino acid sequence: CASSLINEQFF. The J gene is TRBJ2-1, the V gene TRBV5-8; D unclear. Trimming stripped 1 base from V and 6 bases from J, with 2 bases between. Germline CDR1 and CDR2: SGHTS and YDEGEE. The CDR3 is 11 amino acids.

The V and J genes are TRBV5-6 and TRBJ2-7, with 8 bases lining up with TRBD1. The CDR3 sequence is 16 residues long. The V gene end was trimmed by 4 bases and the J gene end by 2 bases; junction bases not matched to a gene: 11. Germline V gene lookup returns CDR1 SGHDT and CDR2 YYEEEE. The CDR3 region is CASSSTNYRGAYEQYF. The CDR3 nucleotides read TGTGCCAGCAGCAGTACTAATTACAGGGGGGCCTACGAGCAGTACTTC.

The chain recombines TRBV28 with TRBJ1-5; no clear D. V lost 3 bases, J lost 0 bases, and 9 bases lay in between. CDR1 is MDHEN, CDR2 SYDVKM, per germline. CDR3 length equals 15 residues. CDR3 in DNA: TGTGCCAGCAGTTTCAACCTCTATAGCAATCAGCCCCAGCATTTT. Amino acid sequence: CASSFNLYSNQPQHF. The whole variable domain, filled in from reference TRBV28 and TRBJ1-5, reads DVKVTQSSRYLVKRTGEKVFLECVQDMDHENMFWYRQDPGLGLRLIYFSYDVKMKEKGDIPEGYSVSREKKERFSLILESASTNQTSMYLCASSFNLYSNQPQHFGDGTRLSIL.

V is TRBV18 and J is TRBJ2-7, with D possibly matching TRBD2 (5 bases). The CDR3 loop spans 15 amino acids. Looked up from germline, CDR1 is KGHSH and CDR2 is LQKENI. V was shortened by 0 bases and J by 3 bases, with 12 bases between the two germline ends. The CDR3 DNA reads as TGTGCCAGCTCACCACCAGGCCTAGCCAACTACGAGCAGTACTTC. This sequence encodes CASSPPGLANYEQYF.

CDR3 sequence: CASSPRRNEKLFF. CDR3 bases: TGTGCCAGCTCCCCACGGAGGAATGAAAAACTGTTTTTT. The rearrangement links TRBV27 to TRBJ1-4; D gene uncertain. Germline CDR1 and CDR2: MNHEY and SMNVEV (reference sequence). The CDR3 extends over 13 amino acids. Trimming removed 8 bases at V and 5 bases at J, with 12 bases between.

This clone appeared a single time. The gene calls are TRBV5-4 and TRBJ2-2; 9 bases fit TRBD1. The V gene's germline CDR1 is SGHNT and CDR2 YYREEE (reference sequence). Germline trimming cut 4 bases from V and 0 bases from J; bases unmatched to any gene: 4. This CDR3 spans 16 amino acids. The CDR3 DNA follows: TGTGCCAGCAGCCTGGGGACAGGGTCGAACACCGGGGAGCTGTTTTTT. This codes for CASSLGTGSNTGELFF. Full variable domain (missing parts from reference TRBV5-4 and TRBJ2-2): ETGVTQSPTHLIKTRGQQVTLRCSSQSGHNTVSWYQQALGQGPQFIFQYYREEENGRGNFPPRFSGLQFPNYSSELNVNALELDDSALYLCASSLGTGSNTGELFFGEGSRLTVL.

This clone occurred a few times. The genes are TRBV7-9 and TRBJ2-1, with 7 bases matching TRBD1. J was trimmed by 2 bases and V by 3 bases; bases with no gene match: 7. Germline CDR1 reads SEHNR; CDR2 reads FQNEAQ (reference sequence). CDR3 length equals 16 residues. The DNA for the CDR3 is TGTGCCAGCAGCTTGATGATCACAGGGGCCTACAATGAGCAGTTCTTC. Amino acids: CASSLMITGAYNEQFF.

The gene calls are TRBV5-4 and TRBJ2-2; D call uncertain. The CDR3 has 16 amino acids. Germline-derived CDR1 and CDR2 are SGHNT and YYREEE (reference sequence). Trimming pared 0 bases from V and 6 bases from J, leaving 15 bases between. Here the CDR3 reads CASSLGLALGAGELFF. The CDR3 DNA reads as TGTGCCAGCAGCTTGGGGTTAGCCTTAGGAGCCGGGGAGCTGTTTTTT. Full variable domain (missing parts from reference TRBV5-4 and TRBJ2-2): ETGVTQSPTHLIKTRGQQVTLRCSSQSGHNTVSWYQQALGQGPQFIFQYYREEENGRGNFPPRFSGLQFPNYSSELNVNALELDDSALYLCASSLGLALGAGELFFGEGSRLTVL.

In this sample, this clone turned up once. The chain uses TRBV4-2 and TRBJ1-4; D is uncertain. Germline V gene data show CDR1 as LGHNA and CDR2 as YNFKEQ. There are 18 residues in the CDR3. V was cut by 2 bases and J by 7 bases, with 23 bases left in between. The CDR3 DNA reads TGTGCCAGCAGCCAAAGGGTGCAGTCAAGGGCCGTGGGTGAAAAACTGTTTTTT. Amino acids: CASSQRVQSRAVGEKLFF.

This clone was counted once. The chain employs TRBV23-1 and TRBJ1-2; TRBD1 is a possible D gene (5 bases). TRBV23-1 is marked as an open reading frame, function uncertain. The germline V and J ends were trimmed by 0 bases and 3 bases, with 11 bases remaining between them. CDR3 length: 15 residues. The CDR3 nucleotides are TGCGCCAGCAGTCAATCGGGCAGGGAGGACTATGGCTACACCTTC. Protein sequence: CASSQSGREDYGYTF.

The chain links TRBV6-4 to TRBJ2-6; no reliable D call. Trimming shortened V by 2 bases and J by 0 bases, and 2 bases separated the two germline ends. Looked up from germline, CDR1 is MRHNA and CDR2 is SNTAGT. The CDR3 covers 14 residues. CDR3 amino acids: CASSDNSGANVLTF. For the CDR3, the DNA is TGTGCCAGCAGTGACAACTCTGGGGCCAACGTCCTGACTTTC.

The CDR3 here is CASSPDGGLSSYEQYF. CDR3 DNA: TGTGCCAGCAGCCCTGATGGGGGTCTAAGCTCCTACGAGCAGTACTTC. This chain links TRBV5-4 with TRBJ2-7; D could derive from TRBD1 or TRBD2 (5 bases each). Trimming removed 4 bases at V and 0 bases at J, with 17 bases between. The CDR3 sequence is 16 residues long. The germline V gene encodes CDR1 SGHNT and CDR2 YYREEE (reference sequence).

The chain links TRBV28 to TRBJ1-2; 8 bases fit TRBD1. CDR1 MDHEN and CDR2 SYDVKM come from the germline V gene. The CDR3 sequence is 15 residues long. With 2 bases clipped from V and 8 bases from J, the junction kept 10 bases outside the gene matches. The CDR3 loop reads CASSLGGTGGRGYTF. The CDR3 nucleotides read TGTGCCAGCAGTTTAGGGGGCACAGGGGGACGCGGCTACACCTTC.

The chain is built from TRBV6-5 and TRBJ2-1, with 8 nucleotides matching TRBD2. In germline, CDR1 is MNHEY, CDR2 SVGAGI. The V segment lost 6 bases and the J segment 4 bases; nucleotides outside the gene matches: 8. This CDR3 has 15 amino acids. The CDR3 DNA is TGTGCCAGCAGACGGGGGTCTAGCGGGTACAATGAGCAGTTCTTC. It specifies CASRRGSSGYNEQFF.

This chain uses TRBV4-3 with TRBJ2-7; 13 bases agree with TRBD2. Germline values: CDR1 LGHNA, CDR2 YSLEER. J lost 2 bases, V lost 3 bases, and 7 bases had no gene match. The CDR3 is 17 amino acids. CDR3 amino acids: CASSQGLAGSVAYEQYF. The CDR3 region has the DNA TGCGCCAGCAGCCAGGGACTAGCGGGGTCCGTGGCCTACGAGCAGTACTTC.

The chain's CDR3 is CASSKGQTEAFF. CDR3 coding DNA: TGTGCCAGCAGTAAAGGACAGACTGAAGCTTTCTTT. V gene TRBV6-6 combines with J gene TRBJ1-1, with D tentatively TRBD1 (6 bases). Trimming removed 5 bases at V and 5 bases at J, with 9 bases between. Germline CDR1 is MNHNY and CDR2 is SVGAGI (reference sequence). The CDR3 has 12 amino acids.

V and J are TRBV21-1 and TRBJ1-5; the table's D call, TRBD1, was not checked against the DNA. TRBV21-1 is classified as a pseudogene. The CDR3 has 15 amino acids. CDR3 bases: TGTGCCAGCAGCAGCTCCGGCAGGGGCCATCAGCCCCAGCATTTT. Protein product: CASSSSGRGHQPQHF.

The chain employs TRBV4-2 and TRBJ2-3; no definite D call. Germline V gene sequence: CDR1 LGHNA, CDR2 YNFKEQ. V lost 0 bases and J lost 1, with 5 bases in between. This CDR3 comprises 14 residues. The CDR3 sequence is CASSQDHRTDTQYF. CDR3 coding DNA: TGTGCCAGCAGCCAAGATCACCGCACAGATACGCAGTATTTT.

This clone was seen only a few times. This chain links TRBV10-3 with TRBJ1-2; D call uncertain. Trimming shortened V by 0 bases and J by 0 bases, and 11 bases separated the two germline ends. The CDR3 is 16 residues long. CDR1 and CDR2 from the germline V gene are ENHRY and SYGVKD. The CDR3 reads CAISESRTPANYGYTF. DNA for the CDR3: TGTGCCATCAGTGAGTCTAGGACTCCGGCTAACTATGGCTACACCTTC.

The rearrangement links TRBV6-2 or TRBV6-3 to TRBJ2-7; TRBD1 matches at 9 bases. V gave up 5 bases and J gave up 4 bases; unmatched junction bases: 18. The CDR3 consists of 18 residues. Germline V lookup: CDR1 MNHEY, CDR2 SVGEGT. CDR3 loop: CASSPNRRRDRVRYEQYF. The CDR3 coding sequence is TGTGCCAGCAGTCCCAACCGGCGCCGGGACAGGGTGAGGTACGAGCAGTACTTC.

This rearrangement joins TRBV11-3 to TRBJ2-3, with TRBD2 matching over 10 bases. J was trimmed by 3 bases and V by 1 base; bases with no gene match: 4. CDR3 length equals 16 residues. Germline CDR1 reads SGHNT; CDR2 reads YENEEA. DNA for the CDR3: TGTGCCAGCAGCTTAGGGACTAGCGGACAAACAGATACGCAGTATTTT. Its protein is CASSLGTSGQTDTQYF.

This chain joins TRBV30 and TRBJ1-2; the D is unclear. The CDR3 length is 13 residues. V lost 2 bases to trimming and J lost 9 bases, with 16 bases between them. CDR1 and CDR2 from the germline V gene are GTSNPN and SVGIG (reference sequence). DNA for the CDR3: TGTGCCTGGAGTCGGCAGGAAGGAACGAGCTACACCTTC. It is translated as CAWSRQEGTSYTF.

The chain links TRBV7-2 to TRBJ2-1, with TRBD1 as a possible D gene (6 bases). Per germline, CDR1 SGHTA and CDR2 FQGNSA. This CDR3 is 14 amino acids long. Trimming shortened V by 5 bases and J by 5 bases, and 13 bases separated the two germline ends. The DNA for the CDR3 is TGTGCCAGCAGCCTAGGGGGACGGCACAATGAGCAGTTCTTC. This translates into CASSLGGRHNEQFF.

This clone was seen a single time. V and J are TRBV3-1 (or the pseudogene TRBV3-2) and TRBJ2-1; TRBD2 matches 10 bases. V dropped 0 bases and J dropped 7; count of bases not matched to a gene: 9. Germline CDR1 and CDR2: LGHDT and YNNKEL (reference sequence). The CDR3 runs 17 residues. The CDR3 here is CASSQDSASGSWNEQFF. The CDR3 DNA reads as TGTGCCAGCAGCCAAGATTCGGCTAGCGGGAGTTGGAATGAGCAGTTCTTC.

The V call is TRBV5-5, the J call TRBJ2-3; D gene ambiguous. V lost 4 bases to trimming and J lost 0 bases, with 6 bases between them. CDR1 and CDR2 from the germline V gene are SGHKS and YYEKEE (reference sequence). The CDR3 spans 13 residues. The CDR3 spells CASSRRSTDTQYF. The DNA for the CDR3 is TGTGCCAGCAGCCGACGGAGCACAGATACGCAGTATTTT.

There are a few counts of this clone. V is TRBV13 and J is TRBJ1-6, with D possibly matching TRBD1 (5 bases). Germline V CDR1 and CDR2: PRHDT, FYEKMQ (reference sequence). Trimming stripped 4 bases from V and 5 bases from J, with 15 bases between. This CDR3 region has 16 residues. The CDR3 bases are TGTGCCAGCAGCTCCAGGGCATTCAGGGATAATTCACCCCTCCACTTT. Residues: CASSSRAFRDNSPLHF.

The chain combines TRBV19 with TRBJ1-5; D uncertain. This CDR3 has 15 amino acids. V lost 6 bases, J lost 3 bases, and 15 bases lay in between. From germline, CDR1 is LNHDA and CDR2 SQIVND (reference sequence). CDR3 loop: CASSSRLSLNQPQHF. The CDR3 nucleotides are TGTGCCAGTAGCTCGCGACTCAGCCTCAATCAGCCCCAGCATTTT.